The source of this T cell receptor (beta chain) is a study of T cells after posttransplantation cyclophosphamide. This clone was detected only once. As yet, its antigen is unknown. Cyclophosphamide on days +3 and +4 followed busulfan-fludarabine conditioning and a marrow graft. The data were produced by immunoSEQ multiplex PCR, yet TCRdb's version contains in-frame clones alone and is incomplete. The sample has tens of thousands of clones; roughly 78% are singletons. Study outcomes and limitations: Donor-recipient repertoire similarity was low at 1-2 months, rising over year one.

The CDR3 spans 17 residues. The V gene lost 6 bases and the J gene lost 5 bases, with 23 bases spanning the gap. Germline CDR1 and CDR2: MDHEN and SYDVKM. The sequence came from a female patient in her thirties or forties who received an allogeneic stem cell transplant from a related donor, was CMV-positive, and had no GVHD. Part of the T cell pool may stem from the graft donor. The input for sequencing was CD4+ T cells sorted from blood, taken just over 1,900 days after a stem cell transplant with posttransplant cyclophosphamide. The J gene is TRBJ2-4, the V gene TRBV28, with TRBD1 as a possible D gene (6 bases). CDR3 sequence: CASRPPRAGGGENIQYF. The CDR3 DNA reads TGTGCCAGCAGACCCCCCAGGGCTGGGGGCGGCGAAAACATTCAGTACTTC.